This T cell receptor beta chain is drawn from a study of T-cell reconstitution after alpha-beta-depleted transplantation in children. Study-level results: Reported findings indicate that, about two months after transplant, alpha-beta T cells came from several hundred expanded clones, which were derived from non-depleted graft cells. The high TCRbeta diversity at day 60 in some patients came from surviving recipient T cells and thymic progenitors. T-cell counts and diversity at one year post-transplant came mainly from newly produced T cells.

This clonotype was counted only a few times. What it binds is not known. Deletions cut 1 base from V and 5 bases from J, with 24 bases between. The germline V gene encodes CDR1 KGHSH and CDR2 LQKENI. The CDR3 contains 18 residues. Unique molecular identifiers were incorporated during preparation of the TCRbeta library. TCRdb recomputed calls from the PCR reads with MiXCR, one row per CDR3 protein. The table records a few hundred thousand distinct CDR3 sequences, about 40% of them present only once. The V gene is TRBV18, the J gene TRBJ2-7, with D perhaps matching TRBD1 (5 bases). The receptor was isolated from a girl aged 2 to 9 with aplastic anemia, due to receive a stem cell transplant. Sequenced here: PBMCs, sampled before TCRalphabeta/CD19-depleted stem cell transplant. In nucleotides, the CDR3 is TGTGCCAGCTCACCACGTCCACTACCCGACAGTGGACCCAACGAGCAGTACTTC. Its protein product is CASSPRPLPDSGPNEQYF.